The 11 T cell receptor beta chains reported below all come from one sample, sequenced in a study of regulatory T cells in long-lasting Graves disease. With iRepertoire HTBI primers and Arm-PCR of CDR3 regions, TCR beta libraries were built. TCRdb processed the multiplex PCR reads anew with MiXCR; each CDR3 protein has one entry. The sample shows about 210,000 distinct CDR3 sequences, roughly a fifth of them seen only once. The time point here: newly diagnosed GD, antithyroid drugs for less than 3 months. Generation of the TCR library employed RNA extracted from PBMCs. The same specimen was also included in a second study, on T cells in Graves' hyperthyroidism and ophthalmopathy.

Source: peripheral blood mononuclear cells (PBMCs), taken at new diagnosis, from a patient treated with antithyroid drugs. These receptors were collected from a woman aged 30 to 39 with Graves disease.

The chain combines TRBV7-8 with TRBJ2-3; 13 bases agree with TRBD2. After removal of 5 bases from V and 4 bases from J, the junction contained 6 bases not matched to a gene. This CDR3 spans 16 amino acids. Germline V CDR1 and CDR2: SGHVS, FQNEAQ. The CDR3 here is CASSLGLAGAPDTQYF. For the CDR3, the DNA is TGTGCCAGCAGCCTAGGACTAGCGGGAGCACCAGATACGCAGTATTTT. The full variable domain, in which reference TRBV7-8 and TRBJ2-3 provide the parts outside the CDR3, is GAGVSQSPRYKVAKRGQDVALRCDPISGHVSLFWYQQALGQGPEFLTYFQNEAQLDKSGLPSDRFFAERPEGSVSTLKIQRTQQEDSAVYLCASSLGLAGAPDTQYFGPGTRLTVL.

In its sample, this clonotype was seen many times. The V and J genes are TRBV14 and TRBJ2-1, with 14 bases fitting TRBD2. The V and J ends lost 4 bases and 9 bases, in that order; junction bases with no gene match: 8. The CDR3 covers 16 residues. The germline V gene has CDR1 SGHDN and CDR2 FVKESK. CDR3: CASSPRLAGGAFEQFF. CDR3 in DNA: TGTGCCAGCAGCCCTCGACTAGCGGGGGGGGCATTTGAGCAGTTCTTC.

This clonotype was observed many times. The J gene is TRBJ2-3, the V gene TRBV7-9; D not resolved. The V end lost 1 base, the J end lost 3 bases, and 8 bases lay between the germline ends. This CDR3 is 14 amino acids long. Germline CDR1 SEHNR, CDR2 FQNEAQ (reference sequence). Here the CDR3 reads CASSLGAVTDTQYF. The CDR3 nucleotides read TGTGCCAGCAGCTTAGGTGCAGTAACAGATACGCAGTATTTT.

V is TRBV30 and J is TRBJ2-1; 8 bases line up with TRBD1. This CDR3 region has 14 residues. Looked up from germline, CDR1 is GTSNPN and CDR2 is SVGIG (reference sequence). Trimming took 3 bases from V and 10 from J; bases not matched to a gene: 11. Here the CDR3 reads CAWSNRGLREEQFF. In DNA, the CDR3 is TGTGCCTGGAGCAACAGGGGGTTACGGGAAGAGCAGTTCTTC. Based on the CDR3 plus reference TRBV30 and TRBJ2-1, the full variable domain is SQTIHQWPATLVQPVGSPLSLECTVEGTSNPNLYWYRQAAGRGLQLLFYSVGIGQISSEVPQNLSASRPQDRQFILSSKKLLLSDSGFYLCAWSNRGLREEQFFGPGTRLTVL.

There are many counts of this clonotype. CDR3 protein: CAWEPWEGTDTQYF. The CDR3 DNA follows: TGTGCCTGGGAGCCCTGGGAGGGCACAGATACGCAGTATTTT. The gene calls are TRBV30 and TRBJ2-3; a possible D gene is TRBD2 (6 bases). Germline CDR1 is GTSNPN and CDR2 is SVGIG (reference sequence). Trimming left V 5 bases short and J 1 base short, with 13 bases between. This CDR3 is 14 amino acids long.

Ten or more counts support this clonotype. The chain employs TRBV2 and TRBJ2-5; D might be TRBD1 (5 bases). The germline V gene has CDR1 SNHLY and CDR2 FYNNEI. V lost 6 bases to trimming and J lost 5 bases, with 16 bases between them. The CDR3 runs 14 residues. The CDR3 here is CASRGARVGETQYF. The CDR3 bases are TGTGCCAGCAGAGGGGCTCGGGTTGGGGAGACCCAGTACTTC.

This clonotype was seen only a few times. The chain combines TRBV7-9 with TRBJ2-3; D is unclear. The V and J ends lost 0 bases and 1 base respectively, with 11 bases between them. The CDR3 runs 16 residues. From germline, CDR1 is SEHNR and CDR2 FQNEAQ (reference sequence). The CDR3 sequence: CASSLARSGGTDTQYF. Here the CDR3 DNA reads TGTGCCAGCAGCTTAGCGCGGTCAGGAGGCACAGATACGCAGTATTTT.

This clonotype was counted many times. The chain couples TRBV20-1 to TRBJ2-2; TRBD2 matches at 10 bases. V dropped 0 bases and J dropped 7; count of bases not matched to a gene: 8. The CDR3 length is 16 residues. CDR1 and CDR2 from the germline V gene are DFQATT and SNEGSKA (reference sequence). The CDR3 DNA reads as TGCAGTGCTAGAGATTTTAGGCTAGCGGGAGTCGGGGAGCTGTTTTTT. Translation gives CSARDFRLAGVGELFF.

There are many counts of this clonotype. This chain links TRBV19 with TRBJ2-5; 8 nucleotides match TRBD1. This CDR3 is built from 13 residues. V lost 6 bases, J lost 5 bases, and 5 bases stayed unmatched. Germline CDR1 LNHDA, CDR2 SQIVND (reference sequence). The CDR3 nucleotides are TGTGCCAGTAGGAGAACAGGGGGGGAGACCCAGTACTTC. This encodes CASRRTGGETQYF. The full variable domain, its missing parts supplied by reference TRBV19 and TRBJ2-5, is DGGITQSPKYLFRKEGQNVTLSCEQNLNHDAMYWYRQDPGQGLRLIYYSQIVNDFQKGDIAEGYSVSREKKESFPLTVTSAQKNPTAFYLCASRRTGGETQYFGPGTRLLVL.

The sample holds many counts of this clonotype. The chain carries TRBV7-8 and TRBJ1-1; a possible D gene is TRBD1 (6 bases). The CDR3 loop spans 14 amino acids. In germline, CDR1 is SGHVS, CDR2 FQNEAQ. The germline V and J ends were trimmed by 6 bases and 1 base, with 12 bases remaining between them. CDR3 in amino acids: CASRPTGANTEAFF. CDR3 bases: TGTGCCAGCAGGCCGACAGGCGCGAACACTGAAGCTTTCTTT.

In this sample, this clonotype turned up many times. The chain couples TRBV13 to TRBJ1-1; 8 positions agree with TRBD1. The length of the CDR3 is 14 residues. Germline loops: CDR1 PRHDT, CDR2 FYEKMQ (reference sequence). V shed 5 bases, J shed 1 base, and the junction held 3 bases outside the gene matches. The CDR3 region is CASSPGGPNTEAFF. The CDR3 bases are TGTGCCAGCAGCCCAGGGGGCCCGAACACTGAAGCTTTCTTT.